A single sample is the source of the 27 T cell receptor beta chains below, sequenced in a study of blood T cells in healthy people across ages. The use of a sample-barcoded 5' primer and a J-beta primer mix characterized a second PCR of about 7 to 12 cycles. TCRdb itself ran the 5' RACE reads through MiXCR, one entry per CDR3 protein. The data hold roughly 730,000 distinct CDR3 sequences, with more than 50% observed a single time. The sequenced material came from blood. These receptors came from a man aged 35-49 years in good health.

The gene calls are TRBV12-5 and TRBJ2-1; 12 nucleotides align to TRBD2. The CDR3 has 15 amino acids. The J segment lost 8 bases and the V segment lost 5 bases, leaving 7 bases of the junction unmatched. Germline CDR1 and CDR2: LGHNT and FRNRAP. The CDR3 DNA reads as TGTGCTAGTGGTCCGACTAGCGGGAGTTTCCATGAGCAGTTCTTC. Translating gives CASGPTSGSFHEQFF. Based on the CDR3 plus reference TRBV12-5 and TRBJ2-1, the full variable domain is DARVTQTPRHKVTEMGQEVTMRCQPILGHNTVFWYRQTMMQGLELLAYFRNRAPLDDSGMPKDRFSAEMPDATLATLKIQPSEPRDSAVYFCASGPTSGSFHEQFFGPGTRLTVL.

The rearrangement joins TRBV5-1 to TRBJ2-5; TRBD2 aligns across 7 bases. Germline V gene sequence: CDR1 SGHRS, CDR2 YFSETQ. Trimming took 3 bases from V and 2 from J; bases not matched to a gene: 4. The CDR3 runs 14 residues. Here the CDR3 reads CASSWGLMQETQYF. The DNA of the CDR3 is TGCGCCAGCAGCTGGGGACTAATGCAAGAGACCCAGTACTTC. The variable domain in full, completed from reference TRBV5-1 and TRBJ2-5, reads KAGVTQTPRYLIKTRGQQVTLSCSPISGHRSVSWYQQTPGQGLQFLFEYFSETQRNKGNFPGRFSGRQFSNSRSEMNVSTLELGDSALYLCASSWGLMQETQYFGPGTRLLVL.

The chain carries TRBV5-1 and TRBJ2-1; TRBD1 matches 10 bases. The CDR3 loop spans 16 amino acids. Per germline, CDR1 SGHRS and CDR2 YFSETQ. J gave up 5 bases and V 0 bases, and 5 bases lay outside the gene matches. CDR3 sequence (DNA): TGCGCCAGCAGCTTGGTGGGACAGGGGAGGAACAATGAGCAGTTCTTC. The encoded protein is CASSLVGQGRNNEQFF.

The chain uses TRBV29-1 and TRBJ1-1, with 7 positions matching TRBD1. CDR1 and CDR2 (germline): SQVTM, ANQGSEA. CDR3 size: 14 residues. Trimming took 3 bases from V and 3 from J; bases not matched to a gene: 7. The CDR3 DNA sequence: TGCAGCGTTGATCCATCGGGACAGTACACTGAAGCTTTCTTT. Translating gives CSVDPSGQYTEAFF. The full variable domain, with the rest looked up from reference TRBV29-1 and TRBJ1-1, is SAVISQKPSRDICQRGTSLTIQCQVDSQVTMMFWYRQQPGQSLTLIATANQGSEATYESGFVIDKFPISRPNLTFSTLTVSNMSPEDSSIYLCSVDPSGQYTEAFFGQGTRLTVV.

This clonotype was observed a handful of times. CDR3 sequence: CASSQDFGNTRIYEQYF. In nucleotides, the CDR3 is TGCGCCAGCAGCCAAGATTTTGGTAACACTAGAATCTACGAGCAGTACTTC. The chain combines TRBV4-3 with TRBJ2-7, with D perhaps TRBD2 (5 bases). The CDR3 sequence is 17 residues long. Germline loops: CDR1 LGHNA, CDR2 YSLEER. Trimming took off 0 bases at V and 3 bases at J, with 18 bases between the two ends.

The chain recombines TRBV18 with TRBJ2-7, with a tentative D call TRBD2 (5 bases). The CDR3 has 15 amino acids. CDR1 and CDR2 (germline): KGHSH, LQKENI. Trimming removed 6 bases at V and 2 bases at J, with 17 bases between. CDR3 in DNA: TGTGCCAGCTCCCTCACCACCCAGCGGACCTACGAGCAGTACTTC. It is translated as CASSLTTQRTYEQYF.

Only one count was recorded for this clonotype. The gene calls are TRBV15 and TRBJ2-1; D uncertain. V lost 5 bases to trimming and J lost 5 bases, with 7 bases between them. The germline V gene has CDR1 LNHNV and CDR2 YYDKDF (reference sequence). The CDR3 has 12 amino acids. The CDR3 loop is CATSVLNNEQFF. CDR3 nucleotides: TGTGCCACCAGCGTATTGAACAATGAGCAGTTCTTC.

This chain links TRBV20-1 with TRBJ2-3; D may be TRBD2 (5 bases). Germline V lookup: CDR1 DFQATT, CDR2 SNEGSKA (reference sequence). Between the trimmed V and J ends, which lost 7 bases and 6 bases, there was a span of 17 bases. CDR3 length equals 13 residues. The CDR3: CSGRPVPGDTQYF. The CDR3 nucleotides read TGCAGTGGACGACCAGTCCCGGGGGATACGCAGTATTTT.

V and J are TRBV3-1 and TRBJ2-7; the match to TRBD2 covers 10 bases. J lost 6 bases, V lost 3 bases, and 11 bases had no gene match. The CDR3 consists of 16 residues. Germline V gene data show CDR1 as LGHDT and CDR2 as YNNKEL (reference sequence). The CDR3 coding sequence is TGTGCCAGCAGCCATTCTACCGGGACTAGCGCCCGCGAGCAGTACTTC. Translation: CASSHSTGTSAREQYF.

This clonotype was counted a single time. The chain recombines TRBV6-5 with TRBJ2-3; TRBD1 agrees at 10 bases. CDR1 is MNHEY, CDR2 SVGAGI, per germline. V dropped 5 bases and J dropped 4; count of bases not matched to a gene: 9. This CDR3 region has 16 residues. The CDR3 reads CASSPRDRGLSDTQYF. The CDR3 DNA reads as TGTGCCAGCAGTCCCCGGGACAGGGGTTTGTCAGATACGCAGTATTTT.

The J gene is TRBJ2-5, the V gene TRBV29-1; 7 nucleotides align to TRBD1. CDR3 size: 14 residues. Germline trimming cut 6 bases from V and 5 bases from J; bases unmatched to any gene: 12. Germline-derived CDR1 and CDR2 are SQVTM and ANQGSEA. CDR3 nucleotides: TGCAGCGTGGTTAGGACAGGTCGGGGTGAGACCCAGTACTTC. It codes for CSVVRTGRGETQYF.

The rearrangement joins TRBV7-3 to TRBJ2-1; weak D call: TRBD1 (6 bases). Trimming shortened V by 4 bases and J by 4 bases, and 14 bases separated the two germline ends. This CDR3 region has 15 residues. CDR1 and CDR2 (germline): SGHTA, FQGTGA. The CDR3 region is CASSSSDSAYNEQFF. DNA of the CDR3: TGTGCCAGCAGCTCATCGGACAGTGCTTACAATGAGCAGTTCTTC.

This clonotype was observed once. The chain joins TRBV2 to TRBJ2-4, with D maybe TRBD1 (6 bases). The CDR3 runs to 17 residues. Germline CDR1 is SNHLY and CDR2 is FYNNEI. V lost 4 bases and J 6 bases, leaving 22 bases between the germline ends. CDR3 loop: CASSVRIGLVGGNIQYF. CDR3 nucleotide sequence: TGTGCCAGCAGTGTCAGAATTGGCCTTGTAGGGGGAAACATTCAGTACTTC.

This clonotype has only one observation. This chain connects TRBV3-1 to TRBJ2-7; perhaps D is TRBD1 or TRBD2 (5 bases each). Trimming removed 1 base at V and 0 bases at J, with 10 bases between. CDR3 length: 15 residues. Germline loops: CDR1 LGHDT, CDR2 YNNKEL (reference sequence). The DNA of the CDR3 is TGTGCCAGCAGCCAAGTAAGGGACCTCTCCTACGAGCAGTACTTC. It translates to CASSQVRDLSYEQYF.

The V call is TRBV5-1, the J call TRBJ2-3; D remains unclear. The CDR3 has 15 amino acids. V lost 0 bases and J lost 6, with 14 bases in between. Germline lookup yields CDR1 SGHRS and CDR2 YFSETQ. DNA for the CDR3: TGCGCCAGCAGCTTGGAGAGACCAGCCTCGGATACGCAGTATTTT. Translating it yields CASSLERPASDTQYF.

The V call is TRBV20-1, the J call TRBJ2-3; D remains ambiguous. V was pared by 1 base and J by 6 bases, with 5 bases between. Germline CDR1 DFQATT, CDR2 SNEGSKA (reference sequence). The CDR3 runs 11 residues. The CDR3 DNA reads TGCAGTGCTAGAGGGTGGGATACGCAGTATTTT. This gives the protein CSARGWDTQYF.

The CDR3 reads CSATGTGQETQYF. CDR3 nucleotides: TGCAGTGCAACCGGGACAGGACAAGAGACCCAGTACTTC. V and J are TRBV20-1 and TRBJ2-5; 8 bases are shared with TRBD1. Germline V gives CDR1 DFQATT, CDR2 SNEGSKA (reference sequence). Losses at the gene ends were 6 bases for V and 2 bases for J; bases not matched to a gene: 5. The CDR3 runs to 13 residues.

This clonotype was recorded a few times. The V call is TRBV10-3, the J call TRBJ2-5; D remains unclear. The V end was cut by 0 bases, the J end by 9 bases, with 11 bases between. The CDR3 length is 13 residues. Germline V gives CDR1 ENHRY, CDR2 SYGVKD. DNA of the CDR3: TGTGCCATCAGTGAGTCGTTTCGGGCGGCCCAGTACTTC. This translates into CAISESFRAAQYF.

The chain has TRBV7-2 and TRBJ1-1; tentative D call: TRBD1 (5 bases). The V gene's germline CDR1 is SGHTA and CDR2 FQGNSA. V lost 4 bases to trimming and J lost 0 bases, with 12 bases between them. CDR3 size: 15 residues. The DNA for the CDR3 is TGTGCCAGCAGCTCTTCATCGACAGTGAACACTGAAGCTTTCTTT. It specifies CASSSSSTVNTEAFF. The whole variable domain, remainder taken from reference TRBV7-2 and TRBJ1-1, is GAGVSQSPSNKVTEKGKDVELRCDPISGHTALYWYRQSLGQGLEFLIYFQGNSAPDKSGLPSDRFSAERTGGSVSTLTIQRTQQEDSAVYLCASSSSSTVNTEAFFGQGTRLTVV.

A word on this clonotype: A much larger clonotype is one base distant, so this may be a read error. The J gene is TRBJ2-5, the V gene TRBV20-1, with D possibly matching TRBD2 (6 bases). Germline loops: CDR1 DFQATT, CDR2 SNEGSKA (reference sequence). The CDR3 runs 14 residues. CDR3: CSAQPLGRQEAQYF. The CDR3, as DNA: TGCAGTGCTCAACCACTCGGGAGACAAGAGGCCCAGTACTTC.

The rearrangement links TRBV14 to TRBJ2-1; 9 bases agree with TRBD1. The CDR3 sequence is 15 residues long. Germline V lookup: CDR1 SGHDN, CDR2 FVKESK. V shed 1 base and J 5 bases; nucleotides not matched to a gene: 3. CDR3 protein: CASSQVDRGNNEQFF. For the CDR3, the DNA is TGTGCCAGCAGCCAAGTAGACAGGGGGAACAATGAGCAGTTCTTC.

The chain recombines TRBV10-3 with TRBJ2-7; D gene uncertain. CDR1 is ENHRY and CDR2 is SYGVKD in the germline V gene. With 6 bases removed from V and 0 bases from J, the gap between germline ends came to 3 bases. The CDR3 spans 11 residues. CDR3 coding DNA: TGTGCCATCAGCGGCTCCTACGAGCAGTACTTC. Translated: CAISGSYEQYF.

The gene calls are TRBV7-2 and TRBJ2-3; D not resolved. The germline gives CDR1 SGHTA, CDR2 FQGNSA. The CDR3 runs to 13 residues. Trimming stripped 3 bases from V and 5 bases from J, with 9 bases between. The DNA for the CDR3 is TGTGCCAGCAGCTTTGCAGCCATAGATACGCAGTATTTT. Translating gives CASSFAAIDTQYF.

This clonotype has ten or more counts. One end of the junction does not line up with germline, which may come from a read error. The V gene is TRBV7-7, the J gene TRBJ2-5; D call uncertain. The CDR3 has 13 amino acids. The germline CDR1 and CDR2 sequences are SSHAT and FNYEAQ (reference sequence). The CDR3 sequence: CASSLGYQETQYF. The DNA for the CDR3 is TGTGCTAGCAGCTTGGGGTACCAAGAGACCCAGTACTTC.

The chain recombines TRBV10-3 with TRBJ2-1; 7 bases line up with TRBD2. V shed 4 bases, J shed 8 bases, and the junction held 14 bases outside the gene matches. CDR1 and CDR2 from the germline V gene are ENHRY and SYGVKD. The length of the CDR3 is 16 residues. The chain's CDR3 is CAISAEGTNSGDEQFF. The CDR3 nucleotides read TGTGCCATCAGTGCCGAGGGGACTAACTCAGGCGATGAGCAGTTCTTC.

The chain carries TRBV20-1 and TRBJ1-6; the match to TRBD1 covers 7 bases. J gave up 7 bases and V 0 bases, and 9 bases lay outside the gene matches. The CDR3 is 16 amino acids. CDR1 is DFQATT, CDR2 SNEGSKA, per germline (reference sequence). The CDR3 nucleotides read TGCAGTGCTAGAGACACTAGAAGGGACAGCAATTCACCCCTCCACTTT. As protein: CSARDTRRDSNSPLHF.

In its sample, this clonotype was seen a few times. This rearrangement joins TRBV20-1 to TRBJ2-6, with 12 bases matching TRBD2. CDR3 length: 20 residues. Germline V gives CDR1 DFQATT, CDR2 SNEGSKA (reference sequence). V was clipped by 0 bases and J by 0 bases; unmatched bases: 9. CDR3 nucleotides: TGCAGTGCTAGAGATCTTCTCCTAGCGGGGGGGTCCTCTGGGGCCAACGTCCTGACTTTC. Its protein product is CSARDLLLAGGSSGANVLTF.